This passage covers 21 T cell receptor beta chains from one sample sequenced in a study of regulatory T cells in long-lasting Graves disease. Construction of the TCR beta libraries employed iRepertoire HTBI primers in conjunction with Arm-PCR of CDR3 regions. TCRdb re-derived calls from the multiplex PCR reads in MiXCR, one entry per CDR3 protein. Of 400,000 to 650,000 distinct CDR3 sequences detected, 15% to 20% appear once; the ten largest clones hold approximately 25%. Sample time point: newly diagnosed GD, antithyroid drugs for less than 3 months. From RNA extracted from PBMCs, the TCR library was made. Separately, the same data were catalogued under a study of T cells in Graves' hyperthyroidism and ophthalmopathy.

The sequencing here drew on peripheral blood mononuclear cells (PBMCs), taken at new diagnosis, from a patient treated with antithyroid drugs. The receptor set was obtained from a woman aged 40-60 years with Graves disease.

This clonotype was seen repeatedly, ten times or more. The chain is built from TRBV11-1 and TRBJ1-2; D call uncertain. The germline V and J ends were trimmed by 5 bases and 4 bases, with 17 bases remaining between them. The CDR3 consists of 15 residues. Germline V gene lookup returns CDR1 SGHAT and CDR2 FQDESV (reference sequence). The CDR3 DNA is TGTGCCAGCAGCCCAGAGGAGGGTTGGATCTATGGCTACACCTTC. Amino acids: CASSPEEGWIYGYTF.

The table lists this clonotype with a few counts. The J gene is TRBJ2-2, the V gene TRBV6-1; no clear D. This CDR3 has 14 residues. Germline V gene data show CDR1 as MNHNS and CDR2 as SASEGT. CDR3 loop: CAGSYGHYTGELFF. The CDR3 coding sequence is TGTGCAGGGTCCTATGGTCATTACACCGGGGAGCTGTTTTTT.

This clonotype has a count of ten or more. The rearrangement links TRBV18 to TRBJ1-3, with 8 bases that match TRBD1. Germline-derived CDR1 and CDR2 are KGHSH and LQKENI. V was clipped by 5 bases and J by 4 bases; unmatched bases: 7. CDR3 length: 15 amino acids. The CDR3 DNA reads TGTGCCAGCTCAACCGGACAGGGAGGCGGAAACACCATATATTTT. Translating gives CASSTGQGGGNTIYF.

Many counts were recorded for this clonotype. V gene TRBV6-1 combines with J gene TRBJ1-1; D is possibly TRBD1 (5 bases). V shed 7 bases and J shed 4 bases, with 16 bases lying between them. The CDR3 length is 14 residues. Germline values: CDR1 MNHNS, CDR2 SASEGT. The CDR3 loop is CASIRGWGSTEAFF. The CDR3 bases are TGTGCCAGCATCCGAGGGTGGGGGTCCACTGAAGCTTTCTTT.

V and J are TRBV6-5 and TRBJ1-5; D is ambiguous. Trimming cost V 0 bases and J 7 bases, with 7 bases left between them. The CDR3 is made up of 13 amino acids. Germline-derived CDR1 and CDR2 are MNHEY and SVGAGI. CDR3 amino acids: CASSYSCGQPQHF. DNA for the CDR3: TGTGCCAGCAGTTACTCGTGCGGACAGCCCCAGCATTTT.

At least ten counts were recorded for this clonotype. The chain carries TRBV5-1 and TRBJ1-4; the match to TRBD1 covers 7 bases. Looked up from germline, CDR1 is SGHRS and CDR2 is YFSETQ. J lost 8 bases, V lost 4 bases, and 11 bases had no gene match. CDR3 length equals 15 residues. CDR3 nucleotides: TGCGCCAGCAGCGTTACCGGGACAGAAAAGGAAAAACTGTTTTTT. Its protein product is CASSVTGTEKEKLFF.

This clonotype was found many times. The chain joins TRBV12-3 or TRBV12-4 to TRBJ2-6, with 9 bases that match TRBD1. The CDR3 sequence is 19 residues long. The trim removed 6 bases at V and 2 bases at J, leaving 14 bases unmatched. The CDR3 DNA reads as TGTGCCAGCAGCCAGACGAGGACAGGGGACCTCACTGGGGCCAACGTCCTGACTTTC. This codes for CASSQTRTGDLTGANVLTF.

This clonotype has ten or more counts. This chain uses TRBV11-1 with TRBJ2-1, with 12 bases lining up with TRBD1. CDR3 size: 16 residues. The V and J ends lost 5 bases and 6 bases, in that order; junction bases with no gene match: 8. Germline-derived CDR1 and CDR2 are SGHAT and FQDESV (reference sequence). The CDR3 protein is CASSPGTGGFLNEQFF. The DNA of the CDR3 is TGTGCCAGCAGCCCCGGGACAGGGGGCTTTCTCAATGAGCAGTTCTTC.

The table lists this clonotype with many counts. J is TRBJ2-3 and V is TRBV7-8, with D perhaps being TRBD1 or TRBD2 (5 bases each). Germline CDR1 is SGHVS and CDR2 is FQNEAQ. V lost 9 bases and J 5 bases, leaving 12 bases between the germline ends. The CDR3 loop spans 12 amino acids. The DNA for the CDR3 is TGTGCCAGTGACTTTGGGGGAGATACGCAGTATTTT. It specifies CASDFGGDTQYF.

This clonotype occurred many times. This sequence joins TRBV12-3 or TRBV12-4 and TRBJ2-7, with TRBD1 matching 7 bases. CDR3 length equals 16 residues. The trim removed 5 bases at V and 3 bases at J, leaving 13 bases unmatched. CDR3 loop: CASSPSLPGGSYEQYF. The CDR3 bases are TGTGCCAGCAGTCCCTCGTTGCCAGGGGGTAGCTACGAGCAGTACTTC.

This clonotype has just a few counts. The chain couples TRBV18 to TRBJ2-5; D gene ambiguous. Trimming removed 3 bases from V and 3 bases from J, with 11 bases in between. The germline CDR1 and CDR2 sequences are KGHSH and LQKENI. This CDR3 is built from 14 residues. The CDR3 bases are TGTGCCAGCTCACCGACGTCGGAGAAAGAGACCCAGTACTTC. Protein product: CASSPTSEKETQYF. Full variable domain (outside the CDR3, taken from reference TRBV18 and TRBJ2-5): NAGVMQNPRHLVRRRGQEARLRCSPMKGHSHVYWYRQLPEEGLKFMVYLQKENIIDESGMPKERFSAEFPKEGPSILRIQQVVRGDSAAYFCASSPTSEKETQYFGPGTRLLVL.

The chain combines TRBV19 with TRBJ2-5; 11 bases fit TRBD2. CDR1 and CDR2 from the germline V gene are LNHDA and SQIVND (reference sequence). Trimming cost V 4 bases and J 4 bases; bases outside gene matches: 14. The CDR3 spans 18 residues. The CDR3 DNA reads TGTGCCAGTAGTAATGGAGGAATAGCGGGGGGGCGGAGAGAGACCCAGTACTTC. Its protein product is CASSNGGIAGGRRETQYF. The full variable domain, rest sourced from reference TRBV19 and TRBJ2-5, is DGGITQSPKYLFRKEGQNVTLSCEQNLNHDAMYWYRQDPGQGLRLIYYSQIVNDFQKGDIAEGYSVSREKKESFPLTVTSAQKNPTAFYLCASSNGGIAGGRRETQYFGPGTRLLVL.

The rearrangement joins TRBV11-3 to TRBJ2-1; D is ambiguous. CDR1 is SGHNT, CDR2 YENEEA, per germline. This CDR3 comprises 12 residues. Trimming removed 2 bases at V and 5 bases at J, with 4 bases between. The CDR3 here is CASSLYNNEQFF. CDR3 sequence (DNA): TGTGCCAGCAGCTTATATAACAATGAGCAGTTCTTC. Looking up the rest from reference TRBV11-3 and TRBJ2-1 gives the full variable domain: EAGVVQSPRYKIIEKKQPVAFWCNPISGHNTLYWYLQNLGQGPELLIRYENEEAVDDSQLPKDRFSAERLKGVDSTLKIQPAELGDSAVYLCASSLYNNEQFFGPGTRLTVL.

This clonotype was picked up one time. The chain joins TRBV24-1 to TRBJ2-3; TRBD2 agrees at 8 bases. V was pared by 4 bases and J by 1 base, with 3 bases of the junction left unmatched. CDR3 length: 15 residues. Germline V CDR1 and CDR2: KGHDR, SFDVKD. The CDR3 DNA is TGTGCCACCAGTGACGCGACTAGCGGCACAGATACGCAGTATTTT. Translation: CATSDATSGTDTQYF.

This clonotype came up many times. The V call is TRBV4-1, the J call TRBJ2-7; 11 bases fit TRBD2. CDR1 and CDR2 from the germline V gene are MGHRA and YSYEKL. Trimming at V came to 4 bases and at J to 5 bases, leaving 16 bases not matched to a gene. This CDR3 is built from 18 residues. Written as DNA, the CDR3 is TGCGCCAGCAGCCCCCTAGGACTAGCGGGCGGAACCTGGGACGAGCAGTACTTC. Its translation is CASSPLGLAGGTWDEQYF.

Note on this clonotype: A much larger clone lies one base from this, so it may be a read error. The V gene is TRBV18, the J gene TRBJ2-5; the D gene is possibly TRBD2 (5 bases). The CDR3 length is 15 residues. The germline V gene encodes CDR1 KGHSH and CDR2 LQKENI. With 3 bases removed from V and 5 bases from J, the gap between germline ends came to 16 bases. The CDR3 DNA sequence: TGTGCCAGCTCACCCCGCGACGGGGTTTGGGAGACCCAGTACTTC. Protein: CASSPRDGVWETQYF. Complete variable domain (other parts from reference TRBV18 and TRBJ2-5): NAGVMQNPRHLVRRRGQEARLRCSPMKGHSHVYWYRQLPEEGLKFMVYLQKENIIDESGMPKERFSAEFPKEGPSILRIQQVVRGDSAAYFCASSPRDGVWETQYFGPGTRLLVL.

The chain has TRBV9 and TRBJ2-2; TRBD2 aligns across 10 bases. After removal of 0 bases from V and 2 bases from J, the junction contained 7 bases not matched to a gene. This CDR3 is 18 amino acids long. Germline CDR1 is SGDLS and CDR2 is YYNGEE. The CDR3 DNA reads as TGTGCCAGCAGCGTAGAGGTTAGCGGGGGGCTTAACACCGGGGAGCTGTTTTTT. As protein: CASSVEVSGGLNTGELFF.

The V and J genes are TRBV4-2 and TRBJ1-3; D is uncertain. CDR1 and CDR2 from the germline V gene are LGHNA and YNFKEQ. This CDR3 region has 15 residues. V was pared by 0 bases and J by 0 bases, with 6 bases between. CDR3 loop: CASSQESSSGNTIYF. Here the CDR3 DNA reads TGTGCCAGCAGCCAAGAGAGCAGCTCTGGAAACACCATATATTTT.

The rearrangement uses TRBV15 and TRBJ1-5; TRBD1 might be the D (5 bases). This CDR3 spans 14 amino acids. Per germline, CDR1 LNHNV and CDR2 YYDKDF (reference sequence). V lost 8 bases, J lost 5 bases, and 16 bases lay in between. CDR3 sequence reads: CATHRRGIDQPQHF. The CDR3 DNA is TGTGCCACCCACAGGCGGGGGATCGATCAGCCCCAGCATTTT.

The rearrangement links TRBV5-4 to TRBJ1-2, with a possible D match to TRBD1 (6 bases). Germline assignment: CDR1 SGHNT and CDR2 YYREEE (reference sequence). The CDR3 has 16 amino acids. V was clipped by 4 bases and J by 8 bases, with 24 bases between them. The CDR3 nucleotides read TGTGCCAGCAGCCGGAGAACAGGGCGAATAATTCGAGGCTACACCTTC. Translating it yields CASSRRTGRIIRGYTF.

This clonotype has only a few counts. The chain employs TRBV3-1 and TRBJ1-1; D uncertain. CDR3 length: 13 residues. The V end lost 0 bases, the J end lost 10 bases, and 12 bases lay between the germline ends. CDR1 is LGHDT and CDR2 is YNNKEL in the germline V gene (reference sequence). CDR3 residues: CASSQDSGFGAFF. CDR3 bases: TGTGCCAGCAGCCAAGATTCGGGTTTCGGAGCTTTCTTT.